The following is a TCR beta chain sequence with its context. A few counts support this clonotype. The antigen it binds to is not known. Within one base of it there is no much larger clone, and no base qualities were kept. Preparation of the library involved PCR. Sequencer: Illumina HiSeq 2500. To reduce PCR and sequencing biases, unique molecular identifiers were incorporated into the TCR beta cDNA libraries. Some 500,000 cDNA molecules were obtained for every 1 to 10 million input T cells, so each molecule roughly corresponded to one T cell. The patient libraries were prepared and sequenced with the same protocol used for the earlier healthy control dataset. Within a given batch, samples were prepared together, multiplexed and sequenced on the same HiSeq lane. In the authors' own workflow: Raw barcoded reads were processed with MIGEC, and single-read molecular identifier groups were discarded before consensus assembly and CDR3 extraction. Clonotype tables were post-analysed with VDJtools, normalizing diversity by down-sampling all datasets to the smallest sample size. Repertoire overlap clustering matched CDR3 amino acid but not nucleotide sequences to correct batch-related cross-sample contamination. TCRdb reran the public reads through fastp at Q25 and MiXCR, keeping productive beta chains. One record per CDR3 amino acid sequence lists the most common genes and DNA. These V and J calls are TCRdb output, not the study's own analysis. This sample holds under 900,000 distinct CDR3 sequences; 53% were observed only once. Around 4.5% of the sample goes to the ten largest clones.

The data are from a study of post-analysis software for immune sequencing data (dated by TCRdb to between 2015 and 2016). In terms of the full investigation: Recorded disease courses included relapsing-remitting, secondary progressive and progressive-relapsing multiple sclerosis, with some patients lacking subtype annotation. The patient repertoires were set against 11 previously published healthy control repertoires from donors whose ages ranged from roughly 6 to 26 years. A subset of samples was prepared in parallel using single-end sample barcoding, then pooled and co-amplified after Illumina adapter ligation. What the work shows at the level of the full study, not this receptor alone: Compared with controls, multiple sclerosis patients had significantly lower normalized Chao1 diversity, a finding suggesting substantial peripheral T-cell clonal expansion. The control group was slightly older than the multiple sclerosis patient group. Roughly 5 TRBV segments, including TRBV5-6, TRBV5-1 and TRBV20-1, were significantly more frequent in patients than controls. Direct clustering with F measure showed strong co-clustering of samples prepared in the same batch, prompting a batch-effect correction.

Including the terminal cysteine and phenylalanine, the CDR3 comprises 15 residues. The CDR3 DNA has 45 bases and is translated from base 1. For this chain, trimming is 5 bases at the V end and 1 base at the J end, and the number of junction bases without a gene match is 6. From the germline V gene, CDR1 is MDHEN and CDR2 is SYDVKM. TCR beta repertoires were profiled from peripheral blood of 10 to 15 young patients with multiple sclerosis to demonstrate the VDJtools post-analysis software. The multiple sclerosis patients were children and adolescents between roughly 6 and 17 years of age. The TCR sequence derives from a girl between 10 and 17 years old with multiple sclerosis. The sequence is built from TRBV28 and TRBJ2-3, with TRBD1 identical over 7 junction bases. The sample taken for sequencing was blood. The sequenced DNA is TGTGCCAGCAGTCCCCTCGGACAGGGCACAGATACGCAGTATTTT. The encoded protein is CASSPLGQGTDTQYF.